This T cell receptor beta chain was identified during a study of cytotoxic CD8 clonotypes in ibrutinib-treated CLL. Whole-study context: Productive templates averaged about 250,000 per sample, and productive rearrangements some 96,000. Study conclusions and caveats: Clonality was higher at ibrutinib response and returned toward baseline at progression. Starting clonality was above that of age-matched healthy donors and tracked circulating CD8+ T-cell counts.

Regarding this clone: No antigen is known for it.

A 1 in 200,000 to 1 in 1 million T cell depth was the sequencing target. Clones were sequenced by immunoSEQ multiplex PCR, and TCRdb holds only the in-frame ones, with some missing. The sample shows around 140,000 clones, 65% to 85% of them seen only once. Per germline, CDR1 MDHEN and CDR2 SYDVKM. The CDR3 is made up of 15 amino acids. Losses at the gene ends were 3 bases for V and 6 bases for J; bases not matched to a gene: 6. The sequence came from a human donor with chronic lymphocytic leukemia. This rearrangement joins TRBV28 to TRBJ2-3; 10 bases line up with TRBD2. The sequencing used PBMCs, collected after 36 months of ibrutinib treatment. This CDR3 is CASSFGAGGRDTQYF. The CDR3 bases are TGTGCCAGCAGTTTTGGAGCGGGGGGGCGGGATACGCAGTATTTT.